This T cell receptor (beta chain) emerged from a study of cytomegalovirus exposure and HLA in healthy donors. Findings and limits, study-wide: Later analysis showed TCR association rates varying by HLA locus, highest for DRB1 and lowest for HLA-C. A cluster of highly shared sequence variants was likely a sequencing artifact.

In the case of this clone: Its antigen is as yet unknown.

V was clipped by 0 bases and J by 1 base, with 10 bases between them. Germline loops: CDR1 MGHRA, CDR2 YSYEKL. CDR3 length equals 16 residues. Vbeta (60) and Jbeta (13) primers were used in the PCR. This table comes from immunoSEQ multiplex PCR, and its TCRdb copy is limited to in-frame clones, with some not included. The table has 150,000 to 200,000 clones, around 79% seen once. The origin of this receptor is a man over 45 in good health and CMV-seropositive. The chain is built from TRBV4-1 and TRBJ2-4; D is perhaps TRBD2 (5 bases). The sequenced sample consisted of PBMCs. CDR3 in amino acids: CASSQESRGAKNIQYF. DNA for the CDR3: TGCGCCAGCAGCCAAGAGTCACGAGGGGCCAAAAACATTCAGTACTTC.